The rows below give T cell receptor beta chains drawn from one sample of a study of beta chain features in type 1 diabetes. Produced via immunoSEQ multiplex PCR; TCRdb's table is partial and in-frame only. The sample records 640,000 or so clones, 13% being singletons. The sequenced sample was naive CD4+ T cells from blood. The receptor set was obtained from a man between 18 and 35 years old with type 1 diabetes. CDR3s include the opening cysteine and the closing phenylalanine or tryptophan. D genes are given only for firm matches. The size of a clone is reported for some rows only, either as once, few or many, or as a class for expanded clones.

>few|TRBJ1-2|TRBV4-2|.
CASSQGQFYGYTF
TGTGCCAGCAGCCAGGGGCAGTTCTATGGCTACACCTTC
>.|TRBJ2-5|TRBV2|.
CASGGERVETQYF
TGTGCCAGTGGAGGGGAGCGGGTTGAGACCCAGTACTTC
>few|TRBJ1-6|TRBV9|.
CASSVGVGMGSPLHF
TGTGCCAGCAGCGTAGGGGTGGGCATGGGTTCACCCCTCCACTTT
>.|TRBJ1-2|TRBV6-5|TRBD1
CATRDRAYRHDGYTF
TGTGCCACTCGGGACAGGGCATATCGTCACGATGGCTACACCTTC
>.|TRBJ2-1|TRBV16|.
CASSQRVSRNEQFF
TGTGCCAGCAGCCAGCGGGTTTCCCGCAATGAGCAGTTCTTC
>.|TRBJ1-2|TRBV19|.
CASSDRSREYGYTF
TGTGCCAGTAGTGACAGGAGCAGGGAGTATGGCTACACCTTC
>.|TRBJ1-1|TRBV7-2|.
CASSFDRMNTEAFF
TGTGCCAGCAGCTTCGACAGAATGAACACTGAAGCTTTCTTT
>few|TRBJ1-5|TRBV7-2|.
CASSLNYQPQHF
TGTGCCAGCAGCTTGAATTATCAGCCCCAGCATTTT
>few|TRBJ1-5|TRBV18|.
CASSPSRVDNQPQHF
TGTGCCAGCTCACCCAGCAGGGTTGACAATCAGCCCCAGCATTTT
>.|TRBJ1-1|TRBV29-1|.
CSVEDLPGNTEAFF
TGCAGCGTTGAAGATCTCCCAGGGAACACTGAAGCTTTCTTT
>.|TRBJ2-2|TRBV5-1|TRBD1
CASSSTGGSNTGELFF
TGCGCCAGCAGCTCAACAGGGGGCTCGAACACCGGGGAGCTGTTTTTT
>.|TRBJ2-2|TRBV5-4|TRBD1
CASQKGAELFF
TGTGCCAGCCAAAAGGGGGCCGAGCTGTTTTTT
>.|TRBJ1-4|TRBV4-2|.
CASSQDSLGDGEKLFF
TGTGCCAGCAGCCAAGATAGTTTGGGGGACGGCGAAAAACTGTTTTTT
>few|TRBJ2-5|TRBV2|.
CASSEAERETQYF
TGTGCCAGCAGTGAGGCGGAGAGGGAGACCCAGTACTTC
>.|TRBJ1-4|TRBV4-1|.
CASSQAPGETNEKLFF
TGCGCCAGCAGCCAAGCTCCAGGGGAAACTAATGAAAAACTGTTTTTT
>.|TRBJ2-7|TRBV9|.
CASSVEGPYEQYF
TGTGCCAGCAGCGTAGAGGGTCCTTACGAGCAGTACTTC
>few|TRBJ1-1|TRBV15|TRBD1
CATSRVLTGETEAFF
TGTGCCACCAGCAGAGTATTGACAGGGGAGACTGAAGCTTTCTTT
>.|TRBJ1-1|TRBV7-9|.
CASSQEQSGHTPAFF
TGTGCCAGCAGCCAAGAACAGTCAGGACACACTCCAGCTTTCTTT
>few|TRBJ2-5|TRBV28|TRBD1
CASTRQGWAQYF
TGTGCCAGCACCCGACAGGGATGGGCCCAGTACTTC
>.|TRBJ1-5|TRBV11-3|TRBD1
CASSPSGQGNQPQHF
TGTGCCAGCAGCCCGTCGGGACAGGGGAATCAGCCCCAGCATTTT
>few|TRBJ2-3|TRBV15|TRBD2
CATSRDQAVAGVTDTQYF
TGTGCCACCAGCAGAGATCAGGCGGTAGCGGGGGTCACAGATACGCAGTATTTT
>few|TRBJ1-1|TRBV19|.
CASSSNSNTEAFF
TGTGCCAGTAGTTCGAACAGCAACACTGAAGCTTTCTTT